The 21 T cell receptor beta chains reported below all come from one sample, sequenced in a study of identical twins. Using its own MiXCR run on the 5' RACE reads, TCRdb lists one record per CDR3 protein. The table lists approximately 530,000 distinct CDR3 sequences, about a fifth of them singletons. These same data were also listed under a study on yellow fever vaccine responses in identical twins.

The material sequenced was CD4+ T cells sorted from blood. These receptors all come from a woman between 18 and 30 years old in good health.

The V and J genes are TRBV4-1 and TRBJ2-7; TRBD2 is a possible D gene (5 bases). Trimming shortened V by 1 base and J by 5 bases, and 24 bases separated the two germline ends. Germline V gives CDR1 MGHRA, CDR2 YSYEKL. CDR3 size: 18 residues. CDR3 in DNA: TGCGCCAGCAGCCAAGGTTACCCAATCGTCCGACTATCCCACGAGCAGTACTTC. Translation gives CASSQGYPIVRLSHEQYF.

The sample holds a few counts of this clonotype. This sequence joins TRBV3-1 and TRBJ1-3; 8 bases map to TRBD1. Per the germline V gene, CDR1 is LGHDT and CDR2 is YNNKEL (reference sequence). This CDR3 is built from 15 residues. V lost 5 bases to trimming and J lost 2 bases; unmatched junction nucleotides: 5. The CDR3 spells CASSAQGAPGNTIYF. In DNA form, the CDR3 reads TGTGCCAGCAGCGCTCAGGGGGCGCCTGGAAACACCATATATTTT.

This clonotype was seen ten or more times. The V gene is TRBV12-3 or TRBV12-4, the J gene TRBJ1-4, with D hard to call. This CDR3 is built from 12 residues. Trimming took 4 bases from V and 10 from J, leaving 10 bases between them. In DNA form, the CDR3 reads TGTGCCAGCAGTTCAAGTTACGGAAAACTGTTTTTT. It is translated as CASSSSYGKLFF.

This clonotype was detected a few times. The chain combines TRBV12-3 or TRBV12-4 with TRBJ1-2; D unclear. Trimming shortened V by 1 base and J by 9 bases, and 12 bases separated the two germline ends. This CDR3 contains 13 residues. For the CDR3, the DNA is TGTGCCAGCAGTTTAGTATTGGGTTCGAGCTACACCTTC. Protein: CASSLVLGSSYTF.

The CDR3 spells CASSRGAYNEQFF. CDR3 nucleotides: TGTGCCAGCAGCCGCGGGGCCTACAATGAGCAGTTCTTC. The chain combines TRBV12-3 or TRBV12-4 with TRBJ2-1; weak D call: TRBD2 (6 bases). This CDR3 region has 13 residues. The V end was cut by 6 bases, the J end by 2 bases, with 8 bases between.

The chain uses TRBV3-1 and TRBJ1-2; D might be TRBD1 (5 bases). V was trimmed by 0 bases and J by 4 bases, leaving 12 bases between them. The germline CDR1 and CDR2 sequences are LGHDT and YNNKEL (reference sequence). This CDR3 is 15 amino acids long. This chain's CDR3 is CASSQDRGRVYGYTF. Written as DNA, the CDR3 is TGTGCCAGCAGCCAAGATCGGGGCAGGGTCTATGGCTACACCTTC.

This clonotype has a handful of counts. The chain combines TRBV5-1 with TRBJ1-1; 9 bases fit TRBD1. CDR3 size: 16 residues. J lost 6 bases, V lost 0 bases, and 9 bases had no gene match. The germline V gene has CDR1 SGHRS and CDR2 YFSETQ. CDR3 loop: CASSLGFGDRVAEAFF. In DNA, the CDR3 is TGCGCCAGCAGCTTGGGATTTGGGGACAGGGTCGCTGAAGCTTTCTTT.

The chain joins TRBV10-3 to TRBJ2-7; D is possibly TRBD1 (5 bases). V lost 6 bases to trimming and J lost 4 bases, with 7 bases between them. The V gene's germline CDR1 is ENHRY and CDR2 SYGVKD. The CDR3 consists of 11 residues. The DNA for the CDR3 is TGTGCCATCAGCCAGGGTTACGAGCAGTACGTC. Its translation: CAISQGYEQYV.

This clonotype was detected many times. V is TRBV7-3 and J is TRBJ2-1; 7 nucleotides agree with TRBD2. The V gene end was trimmed by 0 bases and the J gene end by 6 bases; junction bases not matched to a gene: 2. The CDR3 contains 14 residues. The germline CDR1 and CDR2 sequences are SGHTA and FQGTGA. The CDR3 nucleotides are TGTGCCAGCAGCTTAACCGGGACTATCAATGAGCAGTTCTTC. Residues: CASSLTGTINEQFF.

The gene calls are TRBV29-1 and TRBJ2-7; 7 bases line up with TRBD2. Per the germline V gene, CDR1 is SQVTM and CDR2 is ANQGSEA. This CDR3 spans 14 amino acids. The J segment lost 0 bases and the V segment lost 6 bases, leaving 8 bases of the junction unmatched. The CDR3 loop reads CSVVTSRSSYEQYF. The DNA for the CDR3 is TGCAGCGTCGTGACTAGCCGGAGCTCCTACGAGCAGTACTTC.

This chain links TRBV6-6 with TRBJ2-3; D not resolved. Between the trimmed V and J ends, which lost 5 bases and 5 bases, there was a span of 8 bases. Germline V gene sequence: CDR1 MNHNY, CDR2 SVGAGI (reference sequence). The CDR3 is made up of 12 amino acids. The CDR3 coding sequence is TGTGCCAGCAGTAGACTGGTAGATACGCAGTATTTT. Translating gives CASSRLVDTQYF.

This rearrangement joins TRBV5-5 to TRBJ2-7; no clear D. The CDR3 is 13 residues long. Germline V CDR1 and CDR2: SGHKS, YYEKEE (reference sequence). V shed 4 bases and J shed 7 bases, with 15 bases lying between them. The CDR3: CASSRLEIREQYF. The CDR3 nucleotides are TGTGCCAGCAGCCGACTGGAAATCAGGGAGCAGTACTTC.

This clonotype was seen more than once but under ten times. The chain links TRBV10-3 to TRBJ1-1; no clear D. Trimming pared 3 bases from V and 7 bases from J, leaving 9 bases between. The CDR3 runs 12 residues. The germline V gene has CDR1 ENHRY and CDR2 SYGVKD. CDR3 amino acids: CAISDRLFEAFF. The CDR3 DNA reads as TGTGCCATCAGTGACCGTCTTTTTGAAGCTTTCTTT.

This clonotype was detected a few times. The gene calls are TRBV12-3 or TRBV12-4 and TRBJ2-2; weak D call: TRBD2 (5 bases). V gave up 7 bases and J gave up 4 bases, with 22 bases separating them. This CDR3 spans 17 amino acids. The CDR3 DNA follows: TGTGCCAGCACCCCGAGGGTGGGAGTGATGGGCACCGGGGAGCTGTTTTTT. Translated, it gives CASTPRVGVMGTGELFF.

This clonotype came up a few times. The chain joins TRBV5-1 to TRBJ1-5, with 9 positions matching TRBD1. Germline values: CDR1 SGHRS, CDR2 YFSETQ. The length of the CDR3 is 14 residues. The V segment lost 4 bases and the J segment 7 bases; nucleotides outside the gene matches: 6. The CDR3, as DNA: TGCGCCAGCAGCACAGGACAGGGGAACCAGCCCCAGCATTTT. Protein product: CASSTGQGNQPQHF.

This clonotype has more than one count but fewer than ten. The CDR3 loop is CASTGSQETQYF. In nucleotides, the CDR3 is TGTGCCAGCACTGGGAGCCAAGAGACCCAGTACTTC. The rearrangement links TRBV12-3 or TRBV12-4 to TRBJ2-5, with a possible D match to TRBD2 (5 bases). V was cut by 7 bases and J by 1 base, with 7 bases left in between. The CDR3 contains 12 residues.

The chain combines TRBV29-1 with TRBJ1-5; 7 bases map to TRBD1. J was trimmed by 0 bases and V by 7 bases; bases with no gene match: 15. Germline V lookup: CDR1 SQVTM, CDR2 ANQGSEA. The CDR3 has 17 amino acids. CDR3 in amino acids: CSGVAGDSENSNQPQHF. CDR3 sequence (DNA): TGCAGCGGGGTAGCCGGGGACAGCGAAAATAGCAATCAGCCCCAGCATTTT.

This clonotype was found a few times. The chain carries TRBV13 and TRBJ2-7; a weak D match, TRBD1 (6 bases). V lost 3 bases and J lost 0, with 12 bases in between. This CDR3 contains 15 residues. Germline CDR1 and CDR2: PRHDT and FYEKMQ (reference sequence). CDR3 residues: CASSLRRGSSYEQYF. As DNA, the CDR3 is TGTGCCAGCAGCTTGCGAAGGGGGAGCTCCTACGAGCAGTACTTC.

The J gene is TRBJ2-1, the V gene TRBV5-1, with TRBD2 identical over 11 bases. The CDR3 runs to 17 residues. V was clipped by 1 base and J by 9 bases; unmatched bases: 12. Germline V lookup: CDR1 SGHRS, CDR2 YFSETQ. The CDR3 region has the DNA TGCGCCAGCAGCTTGCCTTTACTAGCGGGAGAAGGCGGTGAGCAGTTCTTC. This encodes CASSLPLLAGEGGEQFF.

This clonotype was found many times. The chain links TRBV12-3 or TRBV12-4 to TRBJ2-2; D assignment may be TRBD1 or TRBD2 (5 bases each). CDR3 size: 15 residues. V lost 2 bases, J lost 4 bases, and 11 bases lay in between. CDR3 loop: CASSLQGTSTGELFF. CDR3 coding DNA: TGTGCCAGCAGTTTACAGGGTACTAGCACCGGGGAGCTGTTTTTT.

This clonotype was observed a handful of times. V usage is TRBV6-1 and J usage is TRBJ2-2, with 8 bases lining up with TRBD1. With 4 bases clipped from V and 0 bases from J, the junction kept 7 bases outside the gene matches. The germline V gene has CDR1 MNHNS and CDR2 SASEGT. The CDR3 extends over 17 amino acids. The CDR3 sequence is CASSAGGSYSNTGELFF. Here the CDR3 DNA reads TGTGCCAGCAGTGCAGGGGGCTCGTATTCGAACACCGGGGAGCTGTTTTTT.